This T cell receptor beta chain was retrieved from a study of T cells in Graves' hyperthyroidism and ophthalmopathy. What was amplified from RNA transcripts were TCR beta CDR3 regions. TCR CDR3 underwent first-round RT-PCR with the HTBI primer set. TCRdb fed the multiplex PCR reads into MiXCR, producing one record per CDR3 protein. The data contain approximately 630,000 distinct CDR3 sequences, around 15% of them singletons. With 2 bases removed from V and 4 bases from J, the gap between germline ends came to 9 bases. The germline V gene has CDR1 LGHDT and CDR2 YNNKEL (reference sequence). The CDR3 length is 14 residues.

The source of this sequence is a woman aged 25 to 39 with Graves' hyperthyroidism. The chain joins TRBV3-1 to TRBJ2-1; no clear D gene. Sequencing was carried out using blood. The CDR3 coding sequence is TGTGCCAGCAGCCAAAGTTATACATACAATGAGCAGTTCTTC. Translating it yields CASSQSYTYNEQFF.